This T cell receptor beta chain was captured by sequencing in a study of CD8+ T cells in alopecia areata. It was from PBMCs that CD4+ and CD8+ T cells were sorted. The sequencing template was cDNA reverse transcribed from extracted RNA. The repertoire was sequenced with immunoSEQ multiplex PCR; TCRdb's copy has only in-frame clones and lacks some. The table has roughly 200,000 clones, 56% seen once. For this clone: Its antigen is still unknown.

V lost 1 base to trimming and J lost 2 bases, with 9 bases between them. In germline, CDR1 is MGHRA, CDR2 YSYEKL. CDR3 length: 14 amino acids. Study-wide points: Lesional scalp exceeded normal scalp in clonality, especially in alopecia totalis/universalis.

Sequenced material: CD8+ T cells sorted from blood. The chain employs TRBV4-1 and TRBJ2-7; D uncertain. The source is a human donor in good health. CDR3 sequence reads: CASSQGSGTYEQYF. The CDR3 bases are TGCGCCAGCAGCCAAGGATCAGGAACCTACGAGCAGTACTTC.